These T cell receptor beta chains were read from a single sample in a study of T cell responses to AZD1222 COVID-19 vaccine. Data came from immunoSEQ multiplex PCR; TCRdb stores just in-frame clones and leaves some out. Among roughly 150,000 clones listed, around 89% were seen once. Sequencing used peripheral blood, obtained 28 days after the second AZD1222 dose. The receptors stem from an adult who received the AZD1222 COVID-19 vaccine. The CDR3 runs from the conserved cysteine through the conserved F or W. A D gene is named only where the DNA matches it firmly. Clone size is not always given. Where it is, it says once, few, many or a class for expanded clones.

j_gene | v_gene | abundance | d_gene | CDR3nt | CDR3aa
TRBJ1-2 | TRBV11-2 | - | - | TGTGCCAGCAGCTTTAGGGATGGCTACACCTTC | CASSFRDGYTF
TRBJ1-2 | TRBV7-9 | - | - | TGTGCCAGCAGCTTAGATGGGGCCCCTAACTATGGCTACACCTTC | CASSLDGAPNYGYTF
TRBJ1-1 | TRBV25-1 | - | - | TGTGCCAGCAAACAGGAAAACACTGAAGCTTTCTTT | CASKQENTEAFF
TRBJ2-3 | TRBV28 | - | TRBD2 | TGTGCCAGCAGTTCATCTAGCGGGACAGATACGCAGTATTTT | CASSSSSGTDTQYF
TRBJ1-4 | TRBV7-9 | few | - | TGTGCCAGCAGCCAGGCTGGGGCTGGAACTAATGAAAAACTGTTTTTT | CASSQAGAGTNEKLFF
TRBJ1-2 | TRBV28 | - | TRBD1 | TGTGCCAGCAGACTCAGGACAGGGGTTAACTATGGCTACACCTTC | CASRLRTGVNYGYTF
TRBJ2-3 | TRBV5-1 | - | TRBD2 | TGCGCCAGCAGCTCCTTACCTATTAGCGGGGGGTTAGTCGGCACAGATACGCAGTATTTT | CASSSLPISGGLVGTDTQYF
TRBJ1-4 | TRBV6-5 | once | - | TGTGCCAGCAGTTTGCCGGGAAATGAAAAACTGTTTTTT | CASSLPGNEKLFF
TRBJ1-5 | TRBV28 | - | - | TGTGCCAGCAGTTTAACATCTCAGCCCCAGCATTTT | CASSLTSQPQHF
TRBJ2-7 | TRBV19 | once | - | TGTGCCAGTAGTATTCAAGGGGCGGCCTACGAGCAGTACTTC | CASSIQGAAYEQYF
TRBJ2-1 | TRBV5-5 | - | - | TGTGCCAGCAGTCTGTTAATCAACAATGAGCAGTTCTTC | CASSLLINNEQFF
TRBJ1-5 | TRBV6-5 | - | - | TGTGCCAGCAGCAATACAGGGCAGGTCAATCAGCCCCAGCATTTT | CASSNTGQVNQPQHF
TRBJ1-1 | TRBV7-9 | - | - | TGTGCCAGCAGCTTAAGGGGGGCTGAAGCTTTCTTT | CASSLRGAEAFF